This section outlines one T cell receptor (beta chain) sequence together with its context. Its antigen is not identified. CD8 cells regarded as naive lacked CD45RO, were positively chosen for CCR7, and omitted terminally differentiated effector memory CD45RA+ cells. Each of the donors was a healthy adult who was HIV-negative and had not had a recent acute infection or vaccination. This CDR3 has 17 residues. Germline V gene lookup returns CDR1 LNHDA and CDR2 SQIVND (reference sequence). Deletions cut 0 bases from V and 3 bases from J, with 14 bases between. The source of the sample is a study of shared clonotypes between healthy human individuals. Study findings and constraints: Generally, naive subsets came out with larger estimated richness than memory subsets. A reduction in generation probabilities was seen for non-shared clonotypes relative to those shared by all four donors. Researchers sampled blood only, noting tissue repertoires likely differ.

The protocol was immunoSEQ multiplex PCR, while the TCRdb copy is restricted to in-frame clones and leaves out a portion. This sample yields fewer than 700,000 clones, of which roughly 95% are seen a single time; about 0.11% belongs to the top ten. The V and J genes are TRBV19 and TRBJ2-2; a possible D gene is TRBD2 (6 bases). The TCR comes from a woman in her 30s in good health. The specimen was naive CD8+ T cells sorted from blood. DNA of the CDR3: TGTGCCAGTAGTATAGATTATAAGGAGCGGGACACCGGGGAGCTGTTTTTT. Translating gives CASSIDYKERDTGELFF.